Detailed here is one T cell receptor beta chain. This entry comes from a study of blood T cell repertoires in COVID-19. The method was immunoSEQ multiplex PCR; TCRdb's version includes in-frame clones alone and lacks a portion of them. This sample has approximately 200,000 clones, with approximately 81% found just once. The junction had 1 base not matched to a gene; V was cut back by 3 bases and J by 4 bases. Germline CDR1 MNHEY, CDR2 SMNVEV (reference sequence). The CDR3 extends over 13 amino acids. The chain recombines TRBV27 with TRBJ1-2, with 8 bases identical to TRBD1. The receptor was isolated from a man aged 50 to 59 who had recovered from COVID-19. Sequencing used peripheral blood. The CDR3 is CASSFGTGYGYTF. In nucleotides, the CDR3 is TGTGCCAGCAGTTTCGGGACAGGCTATGGCTACACCTTC.